These T cell receptor beta chains were read from a single sample in a study of T cell repertoires in cytomegalovirus infection. The antigens these receptors bind are not known. MiXCR, applied by TCRdb to the reads, yields one record per CDR3 protein. The table lists about 400,000 distinct CDR3 sequences, roughly 36% of them singletons. The material sequenced was cultured PBMCs, taken from culture after CMV antigen stimulation. The receptors derive from a human donor in good health (CMV status not recorded). Some clones in this sample may be carry-over from other donors' samples. Both conserved end residues are part of each CDR3. The D gene is left open where the match is weak. Some rows mark clone size as missing; the rest say once, few, many or name a class of expanded clone.

D	V	J	size	CDR3	DNA
NA	TRBV7-8	TRBJ2-1	many	CASAKRGVDEQFF	TGTGCCAGCGCGAAAAGGGGGGTCGATGAGCAGTTCTTC
TRBD1	TRBV12-3/TRBV12-4	TRBJ2-2	NA	CASSLLRDRAPSGTGELFF	TGTGCCAGCAGTCTCCTTAGGGACAGGGCACCCTCGGGCACCGGGGAGCTGTTTTTT
NA	TRBV5-1	TRBJ2-4	NA	CASSLGRLPGSGNIQYF	TGCGCCAGCAGCTTAGGGCGGCTCCCGGGCAGCGGAAACATTCAGTACTTC
NA	TRBV27	TRBJ2-7	NA	CASSLMEGAFHEQYF	TGTGCCAGCAGTTTAATGGAGGGGGCGTTCCACGAGCAGTACTTC
NA	TRBV7-8	TRBJ2-3	many	CASSFAGSDTQYF	TGTGCCAGCAGCTTCGCTGGGTCCGATACGCAGTATTTT
NA	TRBV7-6	TRBJ1-1	few	CASSKGVGTEAFF	TGTGCCAGCAGCAAAGGGGTAGGAACTGAAGCTTTCTTT
NA	TRBV28	TRBJ1-5	NA	CASSFRSGTQHF	TGTGCCAGCAGCTTTAGGTCCGGGACTCAGCATTTT
NA	TRBV19	TRBJ2-5	few	CASSSNRVFQETQYF	TGTGCCAGTAGTTCTAACAGGGTCTTCCAAGAGACCCAGTACTTC
TRBD2	TRBV7-2	TRBJ2-7	many	CASSLAAGAYEQYF	TGTGCCAGCAGCTTAGCAGCGGGGGCCTACGAGCAGTACTTC
TRBD2	TRBV30	TRBJ2-1	NA	CAWSVGTSPYNEQFF	TGTGCCTGGAGTGTAGGGACTAGCCCCTACAATGAGCAGTTCTTC
TRBD2	TRBV11-2	TRBJ2-3	NA	CASSSMAGGTDTQYF	TGTGCCAGCAGCTCAATGGCGGGAGGCACAGATACGCAGTATTTT
TRBD1	TRBV6-8	TRBJ1-1	NA	CASRITGGGTMNTEAFF	TGTGCCAGCAGAATCACAGGGGGGGGAACTATGAACACTGAAGCTTTCTTT
NA	TRBV6-1	TRBJ2-5	NA	CASSAGGYQETQYF	TGTGCCAGCAGTGCCGGGGGTTACCAAGAGACCCAGTACTTC
NA	TRBV12-3/TRBV12-4	TRBJ2-1	NA	CASSLQGFSYNEQFF	TGTGCCAGCAGTTTACAGGGCTTCTCCTACAATGAGCAGTTCTTC
TRBD1	TRBV20-1	TRBJ1-2	few	CSARDRGSSNYGYTF	TGCAGTGCTCGGGACAGGGGCTCAAGTAACTATGGCTACACCTTC
NA	TRBV7-2	TRBJ2-5	NA	CASSNQHEGAETQYF	TGTGCCAGCAGCAACCAACATGAGGGAGCTGAGACCCAGTACTTC
NA	TRBV6-2/TRBV6-3	TRBJ2-3	few	CAGASTDTQYF	TGTGCAGGCGCTAGCACAGATACGCAGTATTTT
TRBD2	TRBV7-8	TRBJ2-4	many	CASSVRPGTSGLGAKNIQYF	TGTGCCAGCAGCGTAAGACCCGGGACTAGCGGCTTGGGGGCCAAAAACATTCAGTACTTC
NA	TRBV7-6	TRBJ2-7	NA	CASSLTDGPSYEQYF	TGTGCCAGCAGCTTGACGGACGGGCCTTCCTACGAGCAGTACTTC
NA	TRBV28	TRBJ1-3	NA	CASSLPLGHGNTIYF	TGTGCCAGCAGTTTACCCCTGGGACACGGAAACACCATATATTTT
NA	TRBV19	TRBJ2-7	few	CASTKALGPAYEQYF	TGTGCCAGTACCAAAGCGTTAGGCCCCGCCTACGAGCAGTACTTC
NA	TRBV11-3	TRBJ1-2	NA	CASSFVQSYGYTF	TGTGCCAGCAGCTTTGTACAGAGCTATGGCTACACCTTC
NA	TRBV28	TRBJ1-2	few	CASSLPAQGYGYTF	TGTGCCAGCAGTTTACCGGCGCAGGGCTATGGCTACACCTTC
TRBD2	TRBV7-2	TRBJ2-1	few	CASSSSTGTSGRNEQFF	TGTGCCAGCAGCTCCTCCACCGGGACTAGCGGGAGGAATGAGCAGTTCTTC